These 16 T cell receptor beta chains were sequenced from one sample in a study of blood T cell repertoires in COVID-19. Assay used: immunoSEQ multiplex PCR; TCRdb lists only in-frame clones, some missing. The sample includes 30,000 to 40,000 clones, about four fifths of them seen just once. The sample was peripheral blood. These receptors came from an older man with acute or convalescent COVID-19.

The V and J genes are TRBV11-3 and TRBJ2-1; 10 nucleotides align to TRBD2. The germline CDR1 and CDR2 sequences are SGHNT and YENEEA. The ends lost 5 bases at V and 2 bases at J; junction bases unmatched: 3. The CDR3 spans 15 residues. This chain's CDR3 is CASSILAGPYNEQFF. CDR3 DNA: TGTGCCAGCAGCATACTAGCGGGGCCCTACAATGAGCAGTTCTTC.

The genes are TRBV5-4 and TRBJ2-7, with TRBD2 matching 7 bases. The CDR3 runs 14 residues. The J segment lost 3 bases and the V segment lost 0 bases, leaving 3 bases of the junction unmatched. Per germline, CDR1 SGHNT and CDR2 YYREEE (reference sequence). The CDR3 DNA reads TGTGCCAGCAGCTTGGGCACGGGGGGCTACGAGCAGTACTTC. It specifies CASSLGTGGYEQYF. The whole variable domain, filled in from reference TRBV5-4 and TRBJ2-7, reads ETGVTQSPTHLIKTRGQQVTLRCSSQSGHNTVSWYQQALGQGPQFIFQYYREEENGRGNFPPRFSGLQFPNYSSELNVNALELDDSALYLCASSLGTGGYEQYFGPGTRLTVT.

The chain combines TRBV4-2 with TRBJ2-1; TRBD2 aligns across 8 bases. Unmatched junction bases numbered 10, after V lost 0 bases and J lost 3 bases. Germline V gives CDR1 LGHNA, CDR2 YNFKEQ. This CDR3 has 18 residues. DNA for the CDR3: TGTGCCAGCAGCCAAGAAACCGGGAGGGCATCATTCTACAATGAGCAGTTCTTC. This translates into CASSQETGRASFYNEQFF.

The rearrangement uses TRBV9 and TRBJ2-3; D is perhaps TRBD1 (6 bases). There are 17 residues in the CDR3. Germline CDR1 and CDR2: SGDLS and YYNGEE. V gave up 2 bases and J gave up 4 bases, with 20 bases separating them. The CDR3 reads CASSVYGTSLISDTQYF. DNA of the CDR3: TGTGCCAGCAGCGTCTACGGGACAAGCTTAATATCAGATACGCAGTATTTT.

This chain uses TRBV19 with TRBJ2-2; 8 bases fit TRBD1. The V segment lost 5 bases and the J segment 3 bases; nucleotides outside the gene matches: 8. Germline V gene data show CDR1 as LNHDA and CDR2 as SQIVND (reference sequence). The CDR3 has 16 residues. CDR3 DNA sequence: TGTGCCAGTAGTTCTCCGGGACAGGACTACACCGGGGAGCTGTTTTTT. Protein sequence: CASSSPGQDYTGELFF.

This rearrangement joins TRBV5-5 to TRBJ2-5; 10 nucleotides align to TRBD2. This CDR3 region has 14 residues. Germline CDR1 and CDR2: SGHKS and YYEKEE (reference sequence). Trimming took 5 bases from V and 2 from J; bases not matched to a gene: 3. In nucleotides, the CDR3 is TGTGCCAGCAGTTGGACTAGCGGACAAGAGACCCAGTACTTC. Amino acid sequence: CASSWTSGQETQYF.

V usage is TRBV5-5 and J usage is TRBJ2-7; 7 positions agree with TRBD1. The CDR3 length is 14 residues. V shed 4 bases and J 0 bases; nucleotides not matched to a gene: 4. Per germline, CDR1 SGHKS and CDR2 YYEKEE (reference sequence). The CDR3 region has the DNA TGTGCCAGCAGCCCCAGGGGGTCCTCCTACGAGCAGTACTTC. The encoded protein is CASSPRGSSYEQYF.

Only one count was recorded for this clone. The chain uses TRBV5-5 and TRBJ1-4; TRBD1 agrees at 7 bases. The CDR3 covers 15 residues. Losses at the gene ends were 4 bases for V and 6 bases for J; bases not matched to a gene: 9. Looked up from germline, CDR1 is SGHKS and CDR2 is YYEKEE (reference sequence). The CDR3 coding sequence is TGTGCCAGCAGCCCACAGGGGACCGGCGATGAAAAACTGTTTTTT. It is translated as CASSPQGTGDEKLFF.

The genes are TRBV6-6 and TRBJ2-5, with 13 nucleotides matching TRBD2. In germline, CDR1 is MNHNY, CDR2 SVGAGI (reference sequence). Trimming at V came to 8 bases and at J to 1 base, leaving 4 bases not matched to a gene. The length of the CDR3 is 15 residues. The CDR3 loop is CASSGLAGVQETQYF. The CDR3 bases are TGTGCCAGCTCTGGACTAGCGGGAGTCCAAGAGACCCAGTACTTC.

This clone has more than one count but fewer than ten. This sequence joins TRBV19 and TRBJ1-1; D is unclear. The CDR3 consists of 13 residues. Germline V gene data show CDR1 as LNHDA and CDR2 as SQIVND (reference sequence). Trimming left V 5 bases short and J 7 bases short, with 14 bases between. The CDR3 DNA follows: TGTGCCAGTAGTCCTGGACTCCTGGTTGAAGCTTTCTTT. It encodes CASSPGLLVEAFF.

V is TRBV7-8 and J is TRBJ2-6, with 7 bases fitting TRBD1. Trimming at V came to 9 bases and at J to 2 bases, leaving 7 bases not matched to a gene. This CDR3 is 15 amino acids long. The germline CDR1 and CDR2 sequences are SGHVS and FQNEAQ. CDR3 amino acids: CASYRGTAGANVLTF. CDR3 DNA sequence: TGTGCCAGTTACCGAGGGACAGCTGGGGCCAACGTCCTGACTTTC.

The chain carries TRBV6-6 and TRBJ1-5, with 8 bases matching TRBD1. The CDR3 is made up of 14 amino acids. Germline values: CDR1 MNHNY, CDR2 SVGAGI (reference sequence). Trimming cost V 6 bases and J 7 bases; bases outside gene matches: 8. This CDR3 reads CASSSGQGKQPQHF. CDR3 sequence (DNA): TGTGCCAGCAGCTCCGGACAGGGTAAGCAGCCCCAGCATTTT.

This clone was counted once. The gene calls are TRBV27 and TRBJ1-5, with TRBD1 identical over 8 bases. The CDR3 is 13 amino acids. Trimming cost V 6 bases and J 9 bases; bases outside gene matches: 7. Germline V gene sequence: CDR1 MNHEY, CDR2 SMNVEV (reference sequence). CDR3 bases: TGTGCCAGCAGCCGACAGGGGTGGGGGCCCCAGCATTTT. Its protein product is CASSRQGWGPQHF.

This clone was observed once. This sequence joins TRBV5-4 and TRBJ1-6, with 7 nucleotides matching TRBD1. The V gene's germline CDR1 is SGHNT and CDR2 YYREEE (reference sequence). This CDR3 spans 14 amino acids. V was clipped by 3 bases and J by 7 bases; unmatched bases: 4. This CDR3 reads CASSSNRGNSPLHF. The CDR3 DNA reads TGTGCCAGCAGCTCGAACAGGGGCAATTCACCCCTCCACTTT.

This chain connects TRBV5-4 to TRBJ1-2, with 8 bases lining up with TRBD1. Germline CDR1 and CDR2: SGHNT and YYREEE (reference sequence). Trimming removed 3 bases from V and 8 bases from J; junction bases left unmatched: 9. There are 14 residues in the CDR3. This CDR3 is CASSSKDRVIGYTF. The CDR3 nucleotides read TGTGCCAGCAGCTCCAAGGACAGGGTAATAGGCTACACCTTC. The full variable domain, its missing parts supplied by reference TRBV5-4 and TRBJ1-2, is ETGVTQSPTHLIKTRGQQVTLRCSSQSGHNTVSWYQQALGQGPQFIFQYYREEENGRGNFPPRFSGLQFPNYSSELNVNALELDDSALYLCASSSKDRVIGYTFGSGTRLTVV.

This clone was observed once. The CDR3 bases are TGTGCCAGCTCACCTTTGAGGGGGGAAAAACTGTTTTTT. Translation gives CASSPLRGEKLFF. The chain joins TRBV18 to TRBJ1-4; tentative D call: TRBD1 (6 bases). Germline V gives CDR1 KGHSH, CDR2 LQKENI. The CDR3 is made up of 13 amino acids. Trimming removed 3 bases from V and 8 bases from J, with 10 bases in between.